The entry below gives a single TCR beta chain sequence along with its context. Antigen: not known. Germline and junction disagree at one end, which may indicate a read error. Unsorted bulk tissue of roughly 18-32 mg yielded co-extracted RNA and DNA. Patients in the cohort were treatment-naive and living with chronic HBV infection. This entry comes from a study of tumor-infiltrating lymphocytes in primary liver carcinoma. Study-wide points: Only about 7-24% of top clones occurred in every one of the five tumor regions. The overlap of tumor-adjacent and tumor-blood pairs was smaller than that of tumor region pairs.

The template, about 510 ng total RNA, yielded TCR beta cDNA made with a constant-region primer. Amplification in three nested multiplex PCR rounds with slightly modified ARM-PCR gave rise to TCR beta libraries. TRBV1-TRBV30 forward primers paired with a C-beta reverse primer were used in the first two PCR rounds, which ran roughly 10 cycles each. One entry per CDR3 protein results from TCRdb running MiXCR on the multiplex PCR reads. The top ten clones hold 18% of a sample with roughly 190,000 distinct CDR3 sequences, over 80% of them seen once. The CDR3 contains 14 residues. Germline V CDR1 and CDR2: LGHNA, YNFKEQ.

The chain combines TRBV4-2 with TRBJ1-1; unclear D gene. The receptor was derived from a man in his forties with primary liver carcinoma and hepatitis B virus infection. Sequencing was carried out using tumor tissue from primary liver carcinoma. The CDR3 region is CASNQGGLNTEAFF. The CDR3 nucleotides read TGTGCCAGCAACCAAGGCGGGTTGAACACAGAAGCTTTCTTT.